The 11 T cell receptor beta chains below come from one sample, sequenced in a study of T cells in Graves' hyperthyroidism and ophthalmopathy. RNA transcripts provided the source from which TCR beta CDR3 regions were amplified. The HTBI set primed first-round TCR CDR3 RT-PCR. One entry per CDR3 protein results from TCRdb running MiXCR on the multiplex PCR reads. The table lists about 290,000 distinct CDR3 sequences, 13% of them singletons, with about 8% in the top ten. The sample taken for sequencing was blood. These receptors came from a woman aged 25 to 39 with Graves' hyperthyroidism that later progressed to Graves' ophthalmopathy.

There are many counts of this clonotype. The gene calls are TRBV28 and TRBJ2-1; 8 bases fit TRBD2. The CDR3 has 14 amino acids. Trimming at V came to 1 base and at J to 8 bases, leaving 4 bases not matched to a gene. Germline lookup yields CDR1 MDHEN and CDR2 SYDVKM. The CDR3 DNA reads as TGTGCCAGCAGTTTATCGGGAGGGCCTGATGAGCAGTTCTTC. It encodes CASSLSGGPDEQFF.

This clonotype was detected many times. The CDR3 loop reads CASTTATGLNTEAFF. For the CDR3, the DNA is TGCGCCAGCACCACGGCGACAGGGCTAAACACTGAAGCTTTCTTT. V is TRBV5-1 and J is TRBJ1-1, with 7 bases that match TRBD1. Germline loops: CDR1 SGHRS, CDR2 YFSETQ. CDR3 length: 15 amino acids. V gave up 6 bases and J gave up 2 bases; unmatched junction bases: 10.

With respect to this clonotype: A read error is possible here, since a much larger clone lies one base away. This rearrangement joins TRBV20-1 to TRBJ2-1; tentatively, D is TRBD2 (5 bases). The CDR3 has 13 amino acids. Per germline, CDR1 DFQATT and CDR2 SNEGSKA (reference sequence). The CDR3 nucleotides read TGCAGTGCTAGTTGGACTGCCCGAAATGAGCGGTTCTTC. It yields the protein CSASWTARNERFF.

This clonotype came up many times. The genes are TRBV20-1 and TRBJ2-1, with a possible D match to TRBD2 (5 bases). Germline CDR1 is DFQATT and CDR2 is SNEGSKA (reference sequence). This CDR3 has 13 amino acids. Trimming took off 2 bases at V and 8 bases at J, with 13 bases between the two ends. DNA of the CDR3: TGCAGTGCTAGATCTCGGGCTAGCCATGAGCAGTTCTTC. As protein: CSARSRASHEQFF.

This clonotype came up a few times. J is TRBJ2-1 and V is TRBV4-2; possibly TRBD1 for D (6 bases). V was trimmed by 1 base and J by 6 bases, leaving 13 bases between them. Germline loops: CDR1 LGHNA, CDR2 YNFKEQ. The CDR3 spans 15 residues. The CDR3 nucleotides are TGTGCCAGCAGCCAAGGGGACACCCCGCGCAATGAGCAGTTCTTC. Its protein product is CASSQGDTPRNEQFF.

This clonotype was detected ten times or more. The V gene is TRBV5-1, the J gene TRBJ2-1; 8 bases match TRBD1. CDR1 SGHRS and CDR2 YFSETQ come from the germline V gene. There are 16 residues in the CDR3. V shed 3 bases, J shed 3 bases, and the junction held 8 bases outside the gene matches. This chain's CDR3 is CASSSLAQGDYNEQFF. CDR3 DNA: TGCGCCAGCAGCTCGTTGGCACAGGGGGACTACAATGAGCAGTTCTTC.

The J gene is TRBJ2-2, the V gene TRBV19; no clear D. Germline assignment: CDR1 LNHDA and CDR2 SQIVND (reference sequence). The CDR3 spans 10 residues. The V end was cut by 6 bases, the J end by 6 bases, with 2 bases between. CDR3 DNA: TGTGCCAGTAGGTCCGGGGAGCTGTTTTTT. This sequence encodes CASRSGELFF.

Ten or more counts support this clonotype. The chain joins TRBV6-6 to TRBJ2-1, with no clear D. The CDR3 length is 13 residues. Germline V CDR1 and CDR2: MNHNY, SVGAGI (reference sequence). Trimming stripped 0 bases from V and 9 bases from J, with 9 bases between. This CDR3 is CASSYSTRSEQFF. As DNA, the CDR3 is TGTGCCAGCAGTTACTCGACAAGGAGTGAGCAGTTCTTC.

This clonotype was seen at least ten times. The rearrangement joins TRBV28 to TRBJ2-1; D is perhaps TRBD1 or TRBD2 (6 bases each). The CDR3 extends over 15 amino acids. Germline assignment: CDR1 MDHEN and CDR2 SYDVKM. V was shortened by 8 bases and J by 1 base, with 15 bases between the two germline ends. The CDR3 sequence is CASGSGGGSYNEQFF. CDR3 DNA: TGTGCCAGCGGATCCGGGGGCGGGTCCTACAATGAGCAGTTCTTC.

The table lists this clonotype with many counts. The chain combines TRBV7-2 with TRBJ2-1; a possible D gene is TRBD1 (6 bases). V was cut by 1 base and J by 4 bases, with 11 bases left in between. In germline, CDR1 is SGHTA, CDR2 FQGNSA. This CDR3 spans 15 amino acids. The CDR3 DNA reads TGTGCCAGCAGCTTAGTAGGGGGAGAGTACAATGAGCAGTTCTTC. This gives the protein CASSLVGGEYNEQFF. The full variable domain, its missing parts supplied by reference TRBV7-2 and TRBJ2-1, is GAGVSQSPSNKVTEKGKDVELRCDPISGHTALYWYRQSLGQGLEFLIYFQGNSAPDKSGLPSDRFSAERTGGSVSTLTIQRTQQEDSAVYLCASSLVGGEYNEQFFGPGTRLTVL.

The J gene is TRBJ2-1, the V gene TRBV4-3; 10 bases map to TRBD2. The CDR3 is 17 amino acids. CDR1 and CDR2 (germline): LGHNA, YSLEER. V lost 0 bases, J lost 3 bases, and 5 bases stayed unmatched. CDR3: CASSQDPAGGFYNEQFF. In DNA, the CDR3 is TGCGCCAGCAGCCAAGATCCAGCGGGAGGGTTCTACAATGAGCAGTTCTTC.